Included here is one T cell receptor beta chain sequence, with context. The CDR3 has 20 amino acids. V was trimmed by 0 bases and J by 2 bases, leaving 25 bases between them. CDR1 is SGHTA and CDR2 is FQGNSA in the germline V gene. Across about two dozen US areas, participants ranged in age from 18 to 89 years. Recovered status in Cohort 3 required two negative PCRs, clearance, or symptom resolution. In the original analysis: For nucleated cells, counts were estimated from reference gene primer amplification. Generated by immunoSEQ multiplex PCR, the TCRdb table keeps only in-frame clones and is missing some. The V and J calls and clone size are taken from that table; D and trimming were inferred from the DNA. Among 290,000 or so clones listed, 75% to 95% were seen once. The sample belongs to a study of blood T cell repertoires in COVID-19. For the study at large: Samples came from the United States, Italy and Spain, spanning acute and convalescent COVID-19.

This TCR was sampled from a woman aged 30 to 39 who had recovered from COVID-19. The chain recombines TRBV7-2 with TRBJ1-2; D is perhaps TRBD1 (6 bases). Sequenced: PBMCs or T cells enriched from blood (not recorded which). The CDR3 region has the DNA TGTGCCAGCAGCTTAGCCCCCCCGGGTACAGGGCTAGGTATAAACTATGGCTACACCTTC. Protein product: CASSLAPPGTGLGINYGYTF.